A single sample is the source of the 15 T cell receptor beta chains below, sequenced in a study of T cells after yellow fever vaccination. TCRdb processed the 5' RACE reads anew with MiXCR; each CDR3 protein has one entry. The data show a few hundred thousand distinct CDR3 sequences, 6.5% to 8.5% seen once. Sequencing used PBMCs, obtained about 41 days after the first yellow fever vaccination. The receptors originated from a man between 18 and 35 years old who received the YFV17D yellow fever vaccine.

This clonotype was detected only a few times. V and J are TRBV5-1 and TRBJ2-7, with 7 nucleotides matching TRBD2. V lost 0 bases to trimming and J lost 6 bases; unmatched junction nucleotides: 6. The germline CDR1 and CDR2 sequences are SGHRS and YFSETQ. The CDR3 runs 14 residues. The chain's CDR3 is CASSLGGGRSEQYV. In DNA, the CDR3 is TGCGCCAGCAGCTTGGGGGGGGGGAGATCCGAGCAGTACGTC.

The chain joins TRBV4-3 to TRBJ1-1, with TRBD1 identical over 8 bases. The CDR3 contains 14 residues. The germline V gene encodes CDR1 LGHNA and CDR2 YSLEER. Unmatched junction bases numbered 1, after V lost 3 bases and J lost 1 base. The CDR3 sequence: CASSHRGQNTEAFF. DNA of the CDR3: TGCGCCAGCAGCCACAGGGGGCAGAACACTGAAGCTTTCTTT.

This clonotype was detected ten times or more. The chain recombines TRBV3-1 with TRBJ2-2, with D perhaps matching TRBD1 (5 bases). Trimming left V 2 bases short and J 2 bases short, with 6 bases between. CDR1 is LGHDT and CDR2 is YNNKEL in the germline V gene (reference sequence). The CDR3 runs to 14 residues. This chain's CDR3 is CASSQQGNTGELFF. CDR3 DNA: TGTGCCAGCAGCCAACAGGGAAACACCGGGGAGCTGTTTTTT.

The sample holds many counts of this clonotype. The chain has TRBV5-1 and TRBJ2-3; D is perhaps TRBD1 (6 bases). Trimming stripped 0 bases from V and 4 bases from J, with 9 bases between. The CDR3 has 14 residues. Germline CDR1 and CDR2: SGHRS and YFSETQ. The CDR3 is CASSLGGLPDTQYF. In DNA, the CDR3 is TGCGCCAGCAGCTTGGGGGGGCTCCCAGATACGCAGTATTTT.

The chain employs TRBV5-1 and TRBJ1-2; D remains ambiguous. Trimming cost V 0 bases and J 3 bases, with 9 bases left between them. The CDR3 contains 14 residues. Germline CDR1 is SGHRS and CDR2 is YFSETQ. DNA for the CDR3: TGCGCCAGCAGCTTGGCCTTTGAGGACTATGGCTACACCTTC. Translation: CASSLAFEDYGYTF.

This clonotype was found a few times. The rearrangement joins TRBV20-1 to TRBJ2-7; D is possibly TRBD1 or TRBD2 (5 bases each). The germline V gene encodes CDR1 DFQATT and CDR2 SNEGSKA (reference sequence). Trimming removed 6 bases at V and 2 bases at J, with 20 bases between. The CDR3 sequence is 15 residues long. The DNA of the CDR3 is TGCAGTGCCGTCATGCCACGGGACGGTCCCTACGAGCAGTACTTC. This sequence encodes CSAVMPRDGPYEQYF.

The chain has TRBV5-5 and TRBJ2-7; unclear D gene. Germline V gives CDR1 SGHKS, CDR2 YYEKEE (reference sequence). The CDR3 is made up of 13 amino acids. V was trimmed by 2 bases and J by 4 bases, leaving 10 bases between them. Here the CDR3 DNA reads TGTGCCAGCAGCTTCAAGACTTCGTACGAGCAGTACTTC. Residues: CASSFKTSYEQYF.

V gene TRBV7-9 combines with J gene TRBJ2-3; 14 bases map to TRBD2. The CDR3 covers 15 residues. CDR1 SEHNR and CDR2 FQNEAQ come from the germline V gene (reference sequence). The trim removed 5 bases at V and 5 bases at J, leaving 3 bases unmatched. CDR3 protein: CASSPGTSGGDTQYF. The CDR3, as DNA: TGTGCCAGCAGCCCCGGGACTAGCGGGGGAGATACGCAGTATTTT.

The chain links TRBV27 to TRBJ2-7, with TRBD1 as a possible D gene (6 bases). Per germline, CDR1 MNHEY and CDR2 SMNVEV (reference sequence). The CDR3 is 13 residues long. Trimming stripped 2 bases from V and 2 bases from J, with 7 bases between. The CDR3 is CASSLNRAYEQYF. The CDR3 region has the DNA TGTGCCAGCAGTTTAAACAGGGCCTACGAGCAGTACTTC.

This clonotype was counted between two and nine times. The V call is TRBV25-1, the J call TRBJ1-4; the D gene is possibly TRBD1 (6 bases). Germline V CDR1 and CDR2: MGHDK, SYGVNS. V dropped 5 bases and J dropped 10 bases, with 17 bases sitting between them. The CDR3 spans 14 residues. CDR3 amino acids: CASSIPDSAGKLFF. The CDR3 region has the DNA TGTGCCAGCAGTATACCGGACAGTGCCGGAAAACTGTTTTTT.

The chain uses TRBV29-1 and TRBJ2-2; unclear D gene. The germline V and J ends were trimmed by 6 bases and 6 bases, with 8 bases remaining between them. This CDR3 has 11 amino acids. The germline V gene encodes CDR1 SQVTM and CDR2 ANQGSEA. CDR3 in amino acids: CSVANAGELFF. In nucleotides, the CDR3 is TGCAGCGTGGCCAACGCCGGGGAGCTGTTTTTT.

This clonotype was counted a few times. The V call is TRBV25-1, the J call TRBJ1-2, with D tentatively TRBD1 (5 bases). The CDR3 has 13 residues. Looked up from germline, CDR1 is MGHDK and CDR2 is SYGVNS. Trimming removed 6 bases at V and 13 bases at J, with 21 bases between. CDR3 bases: TGTGCCAGCAGACTCGGGGCAGCGCCCTCCTTCACCTTC. This sequence encodes CASRLGAAPSFTF.

This clonotype occurred many times. This rearrangement joins TRBV14 to TRBJ2-5; no clear D gene. The CDR3 length is 14 residues. From germline, CDR1 is SGHDN and CDR2 FVKESK. V was clipped by 4 bases and J by 7 bases, with 16 bases between them. The DNA of the CDR3 is TGTGCCAGCAGCCCCCTTGGGATAGATGGGACCCAGTACTTC. Protein sequence: CASSPLGIDGTQYF.

The table lists this clonotype with a few counts. The chain is built from TRBV7-9 and TRBJ2-5; tentatively, D is TRBD2 (7 bases). CDR1 and CDR2 (germline): SEHNR, FQNEAQ (reference sequence). Trimming stripped 3 bases from V and 7 bases from J, with 18 bases between. There are 15 residues in the CDR3. The CDR3: CASSFSGASGGTQYF. CDR3 in DNA: TGTGCCAGCAGCTTCTCAGGGGCCTCGGGGGGGACCCAGTACTTC. Filled out from reference TRBV7-9 and TRBJ2-5, the complete variable domain reads DTGVSQNPRHKITKRGQNVTFRCDPISEHNRLYWYRQTLGQGPEFLTYFQNEAQLEKSRLLSDRFSAERPKGSFSTLEIQRTEQGDSAMYLCASSFSGASGGTQYFGPGTRLLVL.

Concerning this clonotype itself: At one boundary the junction diverges from the germline segment, which might be a read error. The gene calls are TRBV3-1 and TRBJ1-6; no clear D gene. CDR1 and CDR2 (germline): LGHDT, YNNKEL (reference sequence). The CDR3 is 15 residues long. CDR3 residues: CASTQDPALGSPLHF. DNA of the CDR3: TGTGCCAGCACCCAAGACCCGGCGTTGGGTTCACCCCTCCACTTT. Based on the CDR3 plus reference TRBV3-1 and TRBJ1-6, the full variable domain is DTAVSQTPKYLVTQMGNDKSIKCEQNLGHDTMYWYKQDSKKFLKIMFSYNNKELIINETVPNRFSPKSPDKAHLNLHINSLELGDSAVYFCASTQDPALGSPLHFGNGTRLTVT.